This TCR beta chain is from a study of T cells in Graves' hyperthyroidism and ophthalmopathy. Findings of the study overall: A model of 13 V-J pairs discriminated ophthalmopathy from stable hyperthyroidism.

The study defined stable Graves' hyperthyroidism as no ophthalmopathy progression within 18 months. This clonotype was detected a few times. Its antigen is still unknown. Amplification targeted TCR beta CDR3 regions from RNA transcripts. The HTBI primer set was used in a first-round RT-PCR of the TCR CDR3. TCRdb recomputed calls from the multiplex PCR reads with MiXCR, one row per CDR3 protein. Among 350,000 to 400,000 distinct CDR3 sequences listed, around 14% were seen once. The material sequenced was blood. The TCR comes from a woman in her thirties with Graves' hyperthyroidism.

CDR3 in DNA: TGCGCCAGCAGTGACCCGGGGGATATTAGCACCGGGGAGCTGTTTTTT. Protein product: CASSDPGDISTGELFF. The V gene is TRBV10-1, the J gene TRBJ2-2; weak D call: TRBD2 (6 bases). From germline, CDR1 is WNHNN and CDR2 SYGVQD (reference sequence). The CDR3 is made up of 16 amino acids. V lost 3 bases and J lost 4, with 15 bases in between.